This T cell receptor (beta chain) was retrieved from a study of a mutant IDH1 vaccine in newly diagnosed glioma. Concerning this clone itself: The antigen is undetermined.

Trimming shortened V by 7 bases and J by 8 bases, and 18 bases separated the two germline ends. CDR1 and CDR2 from the germline V gene are LGHNT and FRNRAP. This CDR3 region has 14 residues. Generated by immunoSEQ multiplex PCR, the TCRdb table keeps only in-frame clones and is missing some. The table records some 51,000 clones, about three quarters of them present only once. Time point specified: week 5, during vaccination. Every vaccination contained 300 ug of the mutant IDH1 20-mer peptide and was paired with topical imiquimod. The receptor was derived from a woman aged 40 to 50 with glioma. The specimen was PBMCs, collected from a glioma patient whose treatment included an IDH1 peptide vaccine. The chain carries TRBV12-5 and TRBJ2-1, with D possibly TRBD1 on 6 matching bases. The CDR3 is CASDLGRGRDEQFF. The CDR3 region has the DNA TGTGCTAGTGATTTAGGCAGGGGAAGGGATGAGCAGTTCTTC.